A single sample gave rise to the 25 T cell receptor beta chains below, sequenced in a study of molecular identifiers for immune sequencing clone quantification. Each CDR3 protein is one row after TCRdb ran MiXCR on the PCR reads. The sample shows a few hundred thousand distinct CDR3 sequences, around 25% of them seen only once. Sequenced input: naive CD8+ T cells from blood, with Jurkat cell RNA spiked in. The subset: FACS-sorted CD8+CD4-CCR7+CD45RA+ naive T cells. These receptors were obtained from a human donor in good health. Some libraries in this study had Jurkat cell RNA spiked in.

In this sample, this clonotype turned up a few times. This chain connects TRBV12-3 or TRBV12-4 to TRBJ2-2; D gene unclear. V lost 6 bases to trimming and J lost 9 bases, with 14 bases between them. This CDR3 has 13 amino acids. Here the CDR3 DNA reads TGTGCCAGCAGCCTTGGGCTTTCACGGGAGCTGTTTTTT. Its translation: CASSLGLSRELFF.

This chain uses TRBV7-2 with TRBJ2-7; D gene ambiguous. The ends were cut back, 1 base at V and 3 bases at J, with 10 bases in the middle. The CDR3 is made up of 14 amino acids. Germline V gene sequence: CDR1 SGHTA, CDR2 FQGNSA. Here the CDR3 DNA reads TGTGCCAGCAGCTTAGAATTACTCGTCTACGAGCAGTACTTC. As protein: CASSLELLVYEQYF.

The rearrangement uses TRBV20-1 and TRBJ2-5; TRBD1 agrees at 9 bases. With 0 bases clipped from V and 5 bases from J, the junction kept 4 bases outside the gene matches. Germline values: CDR1 DFQATT, CDR2 SNEGSKA (reference sequence). This CDR3 has 14 residues. CDR3 DNA sequence: TGCAGTGCTAGAGATGGGACAGGGAAGGAGACCCAGTACTTC. Encoded protein: CSARDGTGKETQYF.

This sequence joins TRBV15 and TRBJ2-7; 7 bases match TRBD2. This CDR3 has 15 residues. The germline V gene encodes CDR1 LNHNV and CDR2 YYDKDF (reference sequence). The junction had 6 bases not matched to a gene; V was cut back by 1 base and J by 3 bases. Written as DNA, the CDR3 is TGTGCCACCAGCAGAGGGGCTGGGACTAACTACGAGCAGTACTTC. This translates into CATSRGAGTNYEQYF.

Concerning this clonotype: A junction boundary mismatches the germline segment, possibly from a read error. The chain has TRBV7-7 and TRBJ2-2, with 9 bases aligning to TRBD2. Looked up from germline, CDR1 is SSHAT and CDR2 is FNYEAQ (reference sequence). The CDR3 is made up of 16 amino acids. CDR3 loop: CASSLELAGTGGELFF. The CDR3 region has the DNA TGTGCTAGCAGCTTAGAACTAGCGGGCACTGGCGGGGAGCTGTTTTTT.

The table lists this clonotype with a few counts. The V gene is TRBV30, the J gene TRBJ2-3; the D is unclear. Per the germline V gene, CDR1 is GTSNPN and CDR2 is SVGIG (reference sequence). V dropped 2 bases and J dropped 7 bases, with 7 bases sitting between them. This CDR3 has 11 amino acids. The CDR3 loop is CAWSLGNTQYF. The CDR3 DNA reads TGTGCCTGGAGTCTGGGGAATACGCAGTATTTT.

This clonotype has only a few counts. This chain links TRBV9 with TRBJ2-3; a weak D match, TRBD2 (6 bases). Per germline, CDR1 SGDLS and CDR2 YYNGEE. Trimming pared 4 bases from V and 6 bases from J, leaving 21 bases between. The CDR3 has 16 amino acids. The CDR3 is CASSQIALAPADTQYF. For the CDR3, the DNA is TGTGCCAGCAGCCAAATCGCCCTAGCGCCCGCCGATACGCAGTATTTT. The full variable domain, completed using reference TRBV9 and TRBJ2-3, is DSGVTQTPKHLITATGQRVTLRCSPRSGDLSVYWYQQSLDQGLQFLIQYYNGEERAKGNILERFSAQQFPDLHSELNLSSLELGDSALYFCASSQIALAPADTQYFGPGTRLTVL.

The chain combines TRBV9 with TRBJ2-7; no firm D call. V dropped 0 bases and J dropped 6 bases, with 16 bases sitting between them. CDR3 length equals 15 residues. Looked up from germline, CDR1 is SGDLS and CDR2 is YYNGEE. CDR3 nucleotides: TGTGCCAGCAGCGTAGAAGACACCTACCCCGCCGAGCAGTACTTC. It encodes CASSVEDTYPAEQYF.

The sample holds many counts of this clonotype. The chain employs TRBV5-4 and TRBJ2-7; possibly TRBD1 for D (6 bases). This CDR3 contains 14 residues. With 0 bases removed from V and 2 bases from J, the gap between germline ends came to 9 bases. Germline CDR1 SGHNT, CDR2 YYREEE (reference sequence). The DNA of the CDR3 is TGTGCCAGCAGCTTGGTCGGGACACCCTACGAGCAGTACTTC. This encodes CASSLVGTPYEQYF.

This clonotype was detected many times. This chain uses TRBV30 with TRBJ2-5; the match to TRBD2 covers 9 bases. Germline trimming cut 3 bases from V and 1 base from J; bases unmatched to any gene: 6. This CDR3 spans 15 amino acids. Germline V gene data show CDR1 as GTSNPN and CDR2 as SVGIG (reference sequence). CDR3 bases: TGTGCCTGGAGCCGACTAGCGGAAATCCAAGAGACCCAGTACTTC. Translated: CAWSRLAEIQETQYF.

This clonotype was detected a few times. The V and J genes are TRBV12-3 or TRBV12-4 and TRBJ1-1; D unresolved. V was clipped by 9 bases and J by 0 bases, with 23 bases between them. This CDR3 has 17 residues. Here the CDR3 DNA reads TGTGCCAGTAGTGAACGCCCTCCAGGACTCATGAACACTGAAGCTTTCTTT. Residues: CASSERPPGLMNTEAFF.

This clonotype came up many times. The chain has TRBV10-2 and TRBJ1-1; D is undetermined. The CDR3 is made up of 13 amino acids. Germline CDR1 reads WSHSY; CDR2 reads SAAADI. Between the trimmed V and J ends, which lost 11 bases and 1 base, there was a span of 14 bases. The CDR3 loop reads CACRSGTNTEAFF. CDR3 in DNA: TGCGCCTGCCGGTCGGGTACGAACACTGAAGCTTTCTTT.

This clonotype appeared a few times. The rearrangement uses TRBV10-3 and TRBJ2-7; 7 bases agree with TRBD1. Trimming cost V 4 bases and J 2 bases; bases outside gene matches: 11. The CDR3 sequence is 16 residues long. Germline V gives CDR1 ENHRY, CDR2 SYGVKD. In DNA, the CDR3 is TGTGCCATCAGTGGACCTTCCGGGACAGAGACCTACGAGCAGTACTTC. Translated, it gives CAISGPSGTETYEQYF.

This clonotype was detected only a few times. The V gene is TRBV6-1, the J gene TRBJ2-7, with 9 bases matching TRBD1. With 2 bases clipped from V and 5 bases from J, the junction kept 10 bases outside the gene matches. This CDR3 has 16 amino acids. CDR1 and CDR2 (germline): MNHNS, SASEGT. This chain's CDR3 is CASSEPPGQGVDEQYF. As DNA, the CDR3 is TGTGCCAGCAGTGAACCCCCGGGACAGGGTGTCGACGAGCAGTACTTC.

This clonotype was observed a handful of times. The V and J genes are TRBV12-5 and TRBJ1-1; 10 bases map to TRBD1. The CDR3 contains 17 residues. V gave up 3 bases and J gave up 8 bases; unmatched junction bases: 15. Germline lookup yields CDR1 LGHNT and CDR2 FRNRAP. CDR3 loop: CASGFTRVTGQGPEAFF. The CDR3 region has the DNA TGTGCTAGTGGTTTTACCCGGGTAACGGGACAGGGGCCGGAAGCTTTCTTT.

This clonotype turned up a few times. V is TRBV7-9 and J is TRBJ1-4; D unclear. Trimming shortened V by 8 bases and J by 8 bases, and 21 bases separated the two germline ends. Germline CDR1 SEHNR, CDR2 FQNEAQ (reference sequence). This CDR3 contains 15 residues. DNA for the CDR3: TGTGCCAGCGAAGCCCTCCATGGGAGTAGCGAAAAACTGTTTTTT. As protein: CASEALHGSSEKLFF.

The chain is built from TRBV7-6 and TRBJ2-1; D may be TRBD1 (6 bases). CDR1 is SGHVS, CDR2 FNYEAQ, per germline. The CDR3 is made up of 18 amino acids. Trimming took 1 base from V and 1 from J, leaving 17 bases between them. In DNA, the CDR3 is TGTGCCAGCAGCTTAGGTGTTCGGCAGGGGAAATCCTACAATGAGCAGTTCTTC. Translated, it gives CASSLGVRQGKSYNEQFF.

The table lists this clonotype with many counts. This rearrangement joins TRBV6-5 to TRBJ2-5; tentative D call: TRBD1 (6 bases). The germline CDR1 and CDR2 sequences are MNHEY and SVGAGI. The CDR3 sequence is 14 residues long. V was trimmed by 6 bases and J by 1 base, leaving 12 bases between them. The CDR3 loop is CASSLRQVQETQYF. The CDR3 nucleotides read TGTGCCAGCAGCTTGAGACAGGTCCAAGAGACCCAGTACTTC.

The chain combines TRBV20-1 with TRBJ2-7, with TRBD2 identical over 7 bases. V lost 2 bases and J lost 3; bases outside the gene matches: 1. This CDR3 has 12 residues. Germline CDR1 is DFQATT and CDR2 is SNEGSKA (reference sequence). DNA of the CDR3: TGCAGTGCTAGAATAGCGGGCTACGAGCAGTACTTC. The encoded protein is CSARIAGYEQYF.

In its sample, this clonotype was seen a few times. The CDR3 here is CASSFSGGANTGELFF. The CDR3 DNA reads as TGTGCCAGCAGCTTTAGCGGGGGGGCGAACACCGGGGAGCTGTTTTTT. This chain links TRBV7-6 with TRBJ2-2; 11 bases agree with TRBD2. This CDR3 region has 16 residues. V shed 3 bases and J 0 bases; nucleotides not matched to a gene: 0. Germline CDR1 SGHVS, CDR2 FNYEAQ.

This rearrangement joins TRBV5-6 to TRBJ2-1, with 8 bases matching TRBD2. Losses at the gene ends were 4 bases for V and 4 bases for J; bases not matched to a gene: 10. Germline V gives CDR1 SGHDT, CDR2 YYEEEE. The CDR3 totals 16 residues. The CDR3 DNA follows: TGTGCCAGCAGCCCCGTAGAGCGGGGGATGTACAATGAGCAGTTCTTC. It is translated as CASSPVERGMYNEQFF.

On this clonotype itself: A read error may be the cause here, since a much bigger clone is one base away. The genes are TRBV7-6 and TRBJ1-5, with D possibly TRBD1 on 6 matching bases. The ends were cut back, 8 bases at V and 3 bases at J, with 14 bases in the middle. This CDR3 is 14 amino acids long. The V gene's germline CDR1 is SGHVS and CDR2 FNYEAQ. CDR3 DNA sequence: TGTGCCAGCGGCCGGACAGCCAACAATCAGCCCCAGCATTTT. It yields the protein CASGRTANNQPQHF.

This clonotype appeared a few times. CDR3 nucleotides: TGTGCCAGCACCCCCGGGACTAGTACCAATGAGCAGTTCTTC. It codes for CASTPGTSTNEQFF. The V gene is TRBV7-9, the J gene TRBJ2-1, with 8 nucleotides matching TRBD2. After removal of 7 bases from V and 6 bases from J, the junction contained 8 bases not matched to a gene. The CDR3 sequence is 14 residues long. Germline values: CDR1 SEHNR, CDR2 FQNEAQ (reference sequence).

This rearrangement joins TRBV10-3 to TRBJ2-3; TRBD1 aligns across 10 bases. J was trimmed by 1 base and V by 3 bases; bases with no gene match: 1. The CDR3 loop spans 15 amino acids. The V gene's germline CDR1 is ENHRY and CDR2 SYGVKD. The CDR3 protein is CAISEGQGGTDTQYF. The CDR3 coding sequence is TGTGCCATCAGTGAAGGACAGGGGGGCACAGATACGCAGTATTTT.

As for this clonotype: Since a much larger clone is just one base distant, this may be a read error. The rearrangement uses TRBV6-5 and TRBJ2-1; D possibly matches TRBD1 or TRBD2 (5 bases each). The CDR3 covers 16 residues. Germline lookup yields CDR1 MNHEY and CDR2 SVGAGI. Trimming stripped 6 bases from V and 2 bases from J, with 17 bases between. This CDR3 reads CASSSNVGETYNEQFF. CDR3 nucleotides: TGTGCCAGCAGCTCTAACGTGGGGGAGACCTACAATGAGCAGTTCTTC.